This TCR beta chain was identified in a study of spatial heterogeneity in lung cancer. Study information: Detection of beta-chain sequences consistently exceeded that of alpha-chain sequences. Study-level results: Expanded tumor TCRs that were ubiquitous appeared in blood more at resection than follow-up.

Points on this clonotype: The antigen is not known.

The library protocol tagged each TCR cDNA with a unique molecular identifier. Each CDR3 protein gets one entry after TCRdb re-called the 5' RACE reads with MiXCR. The repertoire holds nearly 50,000 distinct CDR3 sequences, with less than 8.5% as singletons. Regarding time point: sample taken at primary tumor resection. No cells were sorted before sequencing. The whole RNA sequenced was extracted from tumor, nontumor lung or frozen PBMC. CDR1 LGHDT and CDR2 YNNKEL come from the germline V gene (reference sequence). Trimming left V 4 bases short and J 0 bases short, with 4 bases between. The CDR3 sequence is 13 residues long.

This clonotype originated in a female donor with early-stage non-small cell lung cancer. This chain joins TRBV3-1 and TRBJ1-5, with D unresolved. The sample here was PBMCs, taken at surgery. CDR3 DNA: TGTGCCAGCAGCCCCCATAGCAATCAGCCCCAGCATTTT. Encoded protein: CASSPHSNQPQHF.